The subject of this entry is one TCR beta chain. CDR1 and CDR2 from the germline V gene are MNHEY and SVGEGT. V trimming: 4 bases; J trimming: 10 bases; junction bases outside the gene matches: 11. The CDR3 is made up of 16 amino acids. This specimen belongs to a study of T cells in Graves' hyperthyroidism and ophthalmopathy. Across the whole study: Peripheral blood was drawn at first diagnosis, prior to all treatment.

Enrolled ophthalmopathy patients presented with a Clinical Activity Score of at least 3, a NOSPECS grade of at least 4, and disease duration under 3 months. Researchers amplified the TCR beta CDR3 regions from RNA transcripts. In the first-round RT-PCR of the TCR CDR3, the HTBI primer set was used. A single record per CDR3 protein comes from TCRdb applying MiXCR to the multiplex PCR reads. In the table there are 490,000 or so distinct CDR3 sequences, approximately 16% of which are singletons. The genes are TRBV6-2 or TRBV6-3 and TRBJ2-1; TRBD2 aligns across 12 bases. Sequencing was carried out using blood. This receptor was taken from a woman under 40 with Graves' ophthalmopathy. In DNA, the CDR3 is TGTGCCAGCAGTTCTAGCGGGAGGGTCCTAGGGCAGGAGCAGTTCTTC. Residues: CASSSSGRVLGQEQFF.